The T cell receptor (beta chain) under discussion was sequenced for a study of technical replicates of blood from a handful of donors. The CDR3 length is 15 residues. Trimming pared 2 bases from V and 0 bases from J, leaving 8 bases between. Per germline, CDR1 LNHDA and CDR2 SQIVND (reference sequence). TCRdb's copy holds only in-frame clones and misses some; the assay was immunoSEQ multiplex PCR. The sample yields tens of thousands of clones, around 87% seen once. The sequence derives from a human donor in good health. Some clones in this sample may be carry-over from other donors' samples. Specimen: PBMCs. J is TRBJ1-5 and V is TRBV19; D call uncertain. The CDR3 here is CASSIWGGSNQPQHF. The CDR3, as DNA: TGTGCCAGTAGTATATGGGGAGGTAGCAATCAGCCCCAGCATTTT.